Each of the 10 T cell receptor beta chains below was sequenced from the same sample in a study of control samples from healthy donors and cancer patients. Generated by immunoSEQ multiplex PCR, the TCRdb table keeps only in-frame clones and is missing some. This sample has about 180,000 clones; about 91% occur once, and the top ten carry just over 2%. The sequenced sample was blood. These receptors all stem from a woman between 40 and 50 years old in good health.

This clone was seen a handful of times. The J gene is TRBJ1-4, the V gene TRBV10-2; TRBD1 might be the D (6 bases). The germline V gene has CDR1 WSHSY and CDR2 SAAADI. Trimming cost V 6 bases and J 7 bases, with 15 bases left between them. The CDR3 contains 14 residues. DNA for the CDR3: TGCGCCAGCAGAGAGGGGGGCGGAAGTGAAAAACTGTTTTTT. It specifies CASREGGGSEKLFF.

The J gene is TRBJ1-1, the V gene TRBV27; no clear D. Trimming cost V 5 bases and J 1 base, with 8 bases left between them. Per the germline V gene, CDR1 is MNHEY and CDR2 is SMNVEV (reference sequence). This CDR3 has 13 residues. The CDR3, as DNA: TGTGCCAGCAGTCGAAGGGAGAACACTGAAGCTTTCTTT. It codes for CASSRRENTEAFF.

This chain uses TRBV4-1 with TRBJ2-6; TRBD1 matches 9 bases. Germline V gene sequence: CDR1 MGHRA, CDR2 YSYEKL. With V trimmed by 1 base and J by 2 bases, 6 bases remained unmatched. CDR3 length: 18 residues. In DNA, the CDR3 is TGCGCCAGCAGCCAAGGGGGACAGGGTAGTACTGGGGCCAACGTCCTGACTTTC. This encodes CASSQGGQGSTGANVLTF.

The gene calls are TRBV19 and TRBJ1-1; D is unclear. The CDR3 length is 13 residues. Germline V CDR1 and CDR2: LNHDA, SQIVND (reference sequence). V was shortened by 3 bases and J by 2 bases, with 7 bases between the two germline ends. CDR3 in DNA: TGTGCCAGTAGTATGTCCAGAAACACTGAAGCTTTCTTT. Translated, it gives CASSMSRNTEAFF.

V and J are TRBV6-5 and TRBJ1-3; tentative D call: TRBD1 (5 bases). This CDR3 is 14 amino acids long. Germline CDR1 and CDR2: MNHEY and SVGAGI. The V gene lost 6 bases and the J gene lost 2 bases, with 11 bases spanning the gap. The DNA for the CDR3 is TGTGCCAGCAGGGGGGGGTACACTGGAAACACCATATATTTT. It encodes CASRGGYTGNTIYF.

This clone was picked up one time. This sequence joins TRBV29-1 and TRBJ2-1; TRBD1 might be the D (5 bases). V lost 4 bases to trimming and J lost 4 bases, with 11 bases between them. The CDR3 length is 13 residues. Germline V lookup: CDR1 SQVTM, CDR2 ANQGSEA. The CDR3 here is CSVGQRDYNEQFF. CDR3 DNA sequence: TGCAGCGTTGGACAGAGAGATTACAATGAGCAGTTCTTC.

V and J are TRBV7-9 and TRBJ1-1; D is unclear. The CDR3 sequence is 13 residues long. The V end was cut by 5 bases, the J end by 7 bases, with 14 bases between. Germline CDR1 SEHNR, CDR2 FQNEAQ (reference sequence). Here the CDR3 DNA reads TGTGCCAGCAGCCCCGAGGGCGAGGATGAAGCTTTCTTT. This translates into CASSPEGEDEAFF.

This clone was recorded once. The CDR3 here is CASSPQRTGELFF. The CDR3 DNA is TGTGCCAGCAGCCCCCAGCGTACCGGGGAGCTGTTTTTT. The rearrangement uses TRBV7-2 and TRBJ2-2, with no clear D. This CDR3 has 13 residues. The ends were cut back, 5 bases at V and 5 bases at J, with 9 bases in the middle. Germline CDR1 and CDR2: SGHTA and FQGNSA. The full variable domain, completed using reference TRBV7-2 and TRBJ2-2, is GAGVSQSPSNKVTEKGKDVELRCDPISGHTALYWYRQSLGQGLEFLIYFQGNSAPDKSGLPSDRFSAERTGGSVSTLTIQRTQQEDSAVYLCASSPQRTGELFFGEGSRLTVL.

The rearrangement uses TRBV7-3 and TRBJ2-5, with D perhaps matching TRBD2 (6 bases). Trimming removed 5 bases at V and 4 bases at J, with 17 bases between. Germline assignment: CDR1 SGHTA and CDR2 FQGTGA. This CDR3 spans 15 amino acids. CDR3 bases: TGTGCCAGCAGCCCCCATGGGGGAGGCCCAGAGACCCAGTACTTC. The encoded protein is CASSPHGGGPETQYF.

The genes are TRBV18 and TRBJ2-2; D might be TRBD1 or TRBD2, each matching 5 bases. Germline V gene data show CDR1 as KGHSH and CDR2 as LQKENI. Trimming cost V 0 bases and J 4 bases, with 12 bases left between them. This CDR3 contains 16 residues. The CDR3 DNA reads as TGTGCCAGCTCACCACCCGCCAGGGCGGGCACCGGGGAGCTGTTTTTT. Encoded protein: CASSPPARAGTGELFF. Based on the CDR3 plus reference TRBV18 and TRBJ2-2, the full variable domain is NAGVMQNPRHLVRRRGQEARLRCSPMKGHSHVYWYRQLPEEGLKFMVYLQKENIIDESGMPKERFSAEFPKEGPSILRIQQVVRGDSAAYFCASSPPARAGTGELFFGEGSRLTVL.